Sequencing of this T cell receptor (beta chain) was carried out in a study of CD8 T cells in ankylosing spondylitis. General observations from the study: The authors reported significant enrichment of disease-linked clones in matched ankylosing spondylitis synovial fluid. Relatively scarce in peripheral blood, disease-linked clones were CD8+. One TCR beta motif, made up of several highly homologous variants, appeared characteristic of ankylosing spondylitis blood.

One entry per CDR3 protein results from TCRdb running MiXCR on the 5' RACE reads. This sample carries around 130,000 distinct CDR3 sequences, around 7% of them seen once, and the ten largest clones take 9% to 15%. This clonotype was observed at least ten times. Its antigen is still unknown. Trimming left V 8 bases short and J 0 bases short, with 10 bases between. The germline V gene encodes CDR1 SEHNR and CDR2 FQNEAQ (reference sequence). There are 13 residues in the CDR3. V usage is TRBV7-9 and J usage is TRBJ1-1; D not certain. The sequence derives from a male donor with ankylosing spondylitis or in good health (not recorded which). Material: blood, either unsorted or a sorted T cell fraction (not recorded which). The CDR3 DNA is TGTGCCAGCTTGAGGGATTTGAACACTGAAGCTTTCTTT. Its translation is CASLRDLNTEAFF.